Shown below are 3 T cell receptor beta chains from a single sample sequenced in a study of cytomegalovirus exposure and HLA in healthy donors. Method: immunoSEQ multiplex PCR; TCRdb's copy keeps in-frame clones and lacks some. Among 85,000 to 130,000 clones listed, around 89% were seen once. The specimen sequenced was PBMCs. Receptors originate from a woman between 18 and 29 years old in good health and CMV-seropositive.

For the CDR3, the DNA is TGTGCCAGCTCACCGAGGGACAGACAAGAGACCCAGTACTTC. As protein: CASSPRDRQETQYF. The rearrangement links TRBV18 to TRBJ2-5; 7 bases align to TRBD1. Germline trimming cut 3 bases from V and 2 bases from J; bases unmatched to any gene: 3. The CDR3 has 14 amino acids. Germline-derived CDR1 and CDR2 are KGHSH and LQKENI.

The chain carries TRBV2 and TRBJ1-6; 7 nucleotides align to TRBD1. Germline V gene sequence: CDR1 SNHLY, CDR2 FYNNEI. The ends lost 3 bases at V and 13 bases at J; junction bases unmatched: 12. The CDR3 runs 15 residues. As DNA, the CDR3 is TGTGCCAGCAGTGATTTTGGGGACAGAGGAGTTCCCCTCCACTTT. It translates to CASSDFGDRGVPLHF. The full variable domain, rest sourced from reference TRBV2 and TRBJ1-6, is EPEVTQTPSHQVTQMGQEVILRCVPISNHLYFYWYRQILGQKVEFLVSFYNNEISEKSEIFDDQFSVERPDGSNFTLKIRSTKLEDSAMYFCASSDFGDRGVPLHFGNGTRLTVT.

The chain uses TRBV19 and TRBJ1-5, with TRBD1 matching 10 bases. Germline assignment: CDR1 LNHDA and CDR2 SQIVND (reference sequence). The CDR3 has 15 amino acids. V dropped 3 bases and J dropped 7; count of bases not matched to a gene: 6. The CDR3 coding sequence is TGTGCCAGTAGTATGACAGGGGGCGCCGGACAGCCCCAGCATTTT. Its protein is CASSMTGGAGQPQHF.